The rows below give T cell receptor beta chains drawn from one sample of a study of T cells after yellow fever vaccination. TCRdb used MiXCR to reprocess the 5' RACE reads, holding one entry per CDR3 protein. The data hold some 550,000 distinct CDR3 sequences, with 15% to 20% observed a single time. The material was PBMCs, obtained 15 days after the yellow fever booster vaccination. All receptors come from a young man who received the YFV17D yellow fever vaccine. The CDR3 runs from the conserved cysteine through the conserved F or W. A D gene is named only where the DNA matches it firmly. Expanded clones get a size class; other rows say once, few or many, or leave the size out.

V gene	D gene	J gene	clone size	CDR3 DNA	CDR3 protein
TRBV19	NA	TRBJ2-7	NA	TGTGCCAGTAGTATAGCATCAATCGACGAGCAGTACTTC	CASSIASIDEQYF
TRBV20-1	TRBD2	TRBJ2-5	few	TGCAGTGCTCTGGGACTAGCGGAGACCCAGTACTTC	CSALGLAETQYF
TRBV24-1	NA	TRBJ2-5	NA	TGTGCCACCAGTGATTCCCGTCCCGGCCAAGAGACCCAGTACTTC	CATSDSRPGQETQYF
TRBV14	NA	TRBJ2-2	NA	TGTGCCAGCAGCCTTAGGACGGACACCGGGGAGCTGTTTTTT	CASSLRTDTGELFF
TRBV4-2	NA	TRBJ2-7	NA	TGTGCCAGCAGCCAGCGTCTAGACTACGAGCAGTACTTC	CASSQRLDYEQYF
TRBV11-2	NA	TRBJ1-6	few	TGTGCCAGCAGCTGGCAGGGGAATTCACCCCTCCACTTT	CASSWQGNSPLHF
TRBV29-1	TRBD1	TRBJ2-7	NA	TGCAGCGTTCGACAGGGCCACGAGCAGTACTTC	CSVRQGHEQYF
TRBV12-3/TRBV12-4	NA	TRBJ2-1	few	TGTGCCAGCAGTTTAAATCCGGGAACGGGAAATGAGCAGTTCTTC	CASSLNPGTGNEQFF
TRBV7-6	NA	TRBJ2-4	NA	TGTGCCAGCAGCTCTACCCGCGACATTCAGTACTTC	CASSSTRDIQYF
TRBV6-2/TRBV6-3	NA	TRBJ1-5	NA	TGTGCCAGCAACTCCAGATTTAATCAGCCCCAGCATTTT	CASNSRFNQPQHF
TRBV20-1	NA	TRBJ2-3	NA	TGCAGTGCTAAGGACTACCGGTCCCCCACAGATACGCAGTATTTT	CSAKDYRSPTDTQYF
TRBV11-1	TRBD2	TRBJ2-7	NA	TGTGCCAGCAGCGTATCAGCAGGGACAGGAGGGACTAGCGGGCCCTACGAGCAGTACTTC	CASSVSAGTGGTSGPYEQYF
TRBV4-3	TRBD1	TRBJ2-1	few	TGCGCCAGCAGTCTAAGACCCGGGACAGGGAAGTTCTTC	CASSLRPGTGKFF
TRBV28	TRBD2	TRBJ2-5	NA	TGTGCCAGCAGATCCCCCGGGACTAGGGGAGGGGAGACCAAGTACTTC	CASRSPGTRGGETKYF
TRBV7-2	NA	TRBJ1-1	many	TGTGCCAGCAGCTTACGGGGGAACACTGAAGCTTTCTTT	CASSLRGNTEAFF
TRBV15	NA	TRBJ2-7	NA	TGTGCCACCAGCAGACGTCCAGGGGCCTACTACGAGCAGTACTTC	CATSRRPGAYYEQYF
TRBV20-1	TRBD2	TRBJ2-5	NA	TGCAGTGCTAGTGGCGGCGGGACTAACCAAGAGACCCAGTACTTC	CSASGGGTNQETQYF
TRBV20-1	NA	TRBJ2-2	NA	TGCAGTGCTAGTTCTGGACCGAACACCGGGGAGCTGTTTTTT	CSASSGPNTGELFF
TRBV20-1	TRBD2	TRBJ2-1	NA	TGCAGTGCGGGTAAGACTAGCCGCAATGAGCAGTTCTTC	CSAGKTSRNEQFF
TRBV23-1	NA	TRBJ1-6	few	TGCGCCAGTTCCAAACCGCCCCTCCACTTT	CASSKPPLHF
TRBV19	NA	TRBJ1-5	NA	TGTGCCTCGGCAGAGTATAGCAATCAGCCCCAGCATTTT	CASAEYSNQPQHF
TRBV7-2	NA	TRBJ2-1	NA	TGTGCCAGCAGCTCCGTAAGCGAGCAGTTCTTC	CASSSVSEQFF
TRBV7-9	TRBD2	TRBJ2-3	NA	TGTGCCAGCAGCTTAAGCCTAGCGGGAGCAGATACGCAGTATTTT	CASSLSLAGADTQYF
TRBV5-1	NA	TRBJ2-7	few	TGCGCCAGCAGCATGGACAGCTACGAGCAGTACTTC	CASSMDSYEQYF
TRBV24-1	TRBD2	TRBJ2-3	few	TGTGCCACCAGTGAAGGACTAGCGGGAGGGACAGATACGCAGTATTTT	CATSEGLAGGTDTQYF
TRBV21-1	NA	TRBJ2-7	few	TGTGCCAGCCGGGACTGGAGCTCCTACGAGCAGTACTTC	CASRDWSSYEQYF
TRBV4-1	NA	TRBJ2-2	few	TGCGCCAGCAGCCAAGTTGCCGTGCCGACCGGGGAGCTGTTTTTT	CASSQVAVPTGELFF
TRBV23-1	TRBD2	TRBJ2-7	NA	TGCGCCAGCAGTCAAGGACGCCCAGCGGGAGAATATGAGCAGTACTTC	CASSQGRPAGEYEQYF
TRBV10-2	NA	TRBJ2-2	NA	TGCGCCAGTAAAACTGACAGGTTCGGCGGGGAGCTGTTTTTT	CASKTDRFGGELFF
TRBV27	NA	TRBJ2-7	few	TGTGCCAGCAGGGTAGCGGGGACAGCCTACGAGCAGTACTTC	CASRVAGTAYEQYF
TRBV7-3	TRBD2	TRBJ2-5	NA	TGTGCCAGCAGCTTAAAGCCGCGGGAGGGCCAAGAGACCCAGTACTTC	CASSLKPREGQETQYF
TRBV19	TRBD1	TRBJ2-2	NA	TGTGCCACCTCGGGACAGGGGGACACCGGGGAGCTGTTTTTT	CATSGQGDTGELFF
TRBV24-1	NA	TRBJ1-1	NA	TGTGCCACCAGGTGGGGGGGTCCTGAAGCTTTCTTT	CATRWGGPEAFF
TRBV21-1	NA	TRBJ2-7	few	TGTGCCAGCAGCAAACTGATCCACGAGCAGTACTTC	CASSKLIHEQYF
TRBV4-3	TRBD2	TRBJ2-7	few	TGCGCCAGCAGCCTCTTACTAGCGGGAGTCTACGAGCAGTACTTC	CASSLLLAGVYEQYF
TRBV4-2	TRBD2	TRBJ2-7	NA	TGTGCCAGCAGCCATAAAGCGGGATCGACCTACGAGCAGTACTTC	CASSHKAGSTYEQYF
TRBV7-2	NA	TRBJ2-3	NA	TGTGCCAGCAGCTTAGCATTTGATGGGGGTGATGCGCAGTATTTT	CASSLAFDGGDAQYF